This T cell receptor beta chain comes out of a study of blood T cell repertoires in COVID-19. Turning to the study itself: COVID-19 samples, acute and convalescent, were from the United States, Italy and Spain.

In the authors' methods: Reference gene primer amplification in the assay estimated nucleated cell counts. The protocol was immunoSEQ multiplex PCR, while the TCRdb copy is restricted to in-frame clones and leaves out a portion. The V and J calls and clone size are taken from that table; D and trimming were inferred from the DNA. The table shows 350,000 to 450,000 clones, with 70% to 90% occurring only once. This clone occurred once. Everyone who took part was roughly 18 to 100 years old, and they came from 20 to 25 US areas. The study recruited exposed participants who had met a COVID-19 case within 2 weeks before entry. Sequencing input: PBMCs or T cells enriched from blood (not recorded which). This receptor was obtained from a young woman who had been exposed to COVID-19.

The CDR3 sequence is CASTPMDRNTEAFF. The CDR3 bases are TGTGCCAGTACCCCTATGGACAGGAACACTGAAGCTTTCTTT. This chain joins TRBV19 and TRBJ1-1; TRBD1 might be the D (6 bases). Trimming cost V 7 bases and J 1 base, with 13 bases left between them. The CDR3 totals 14 residues. CDR1 LNHDA and CDR2 SQIVND come from the germline V gene (reference sequence).